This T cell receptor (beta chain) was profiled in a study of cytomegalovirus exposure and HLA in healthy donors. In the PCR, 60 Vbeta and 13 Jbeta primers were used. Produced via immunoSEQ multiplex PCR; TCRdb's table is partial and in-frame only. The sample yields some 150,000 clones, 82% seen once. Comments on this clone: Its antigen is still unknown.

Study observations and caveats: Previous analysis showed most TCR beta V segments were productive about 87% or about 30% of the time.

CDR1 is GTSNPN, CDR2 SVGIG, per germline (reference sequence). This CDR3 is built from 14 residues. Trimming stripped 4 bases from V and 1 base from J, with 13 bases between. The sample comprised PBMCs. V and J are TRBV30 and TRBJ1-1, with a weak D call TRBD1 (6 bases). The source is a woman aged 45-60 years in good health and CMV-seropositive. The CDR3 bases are TGTGCCTGGACGGGTGGGACATCGAACACTGAAGCTTTCTTT. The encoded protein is CAWTGGTSNTEAFF.